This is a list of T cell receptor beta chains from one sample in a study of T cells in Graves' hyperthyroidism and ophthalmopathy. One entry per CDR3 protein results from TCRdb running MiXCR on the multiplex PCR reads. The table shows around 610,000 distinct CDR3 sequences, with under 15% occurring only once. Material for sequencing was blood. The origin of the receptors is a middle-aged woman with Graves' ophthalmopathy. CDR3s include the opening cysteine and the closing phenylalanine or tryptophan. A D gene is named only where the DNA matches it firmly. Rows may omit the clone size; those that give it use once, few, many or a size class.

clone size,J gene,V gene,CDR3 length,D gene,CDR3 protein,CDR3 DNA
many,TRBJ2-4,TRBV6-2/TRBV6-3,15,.,CASAKRGAAENIQYF,TGTGCCAGCGCCAAAAGGGGGGCCGCCGAAAACATTCAGTACTTC
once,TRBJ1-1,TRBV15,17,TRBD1,CATSRDLTGGKRTEAFF,TGTGCCACCAGCAGAGATTTGACAGGGGGCAAGCGGACTGAAGCTTTCTTT
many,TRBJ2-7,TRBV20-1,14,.,CSAIAPEPHYEQYF,TGCAGTGCCATAGCCCCCGAGCCCCACTACGAGCAGTACTTC
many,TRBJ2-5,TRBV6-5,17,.,CASSYSGTPGRGETQYF,TGTGCCAGCAGTTACAGCGGGACTCCCGGCAGGGGAGAGACCCAGTACTTC
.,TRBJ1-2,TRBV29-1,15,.,CSVNLGAGENYGYTF,TGCAGCGTCAATTTAGGGGCAGGGGAAAACTATGGCTACACCTTC
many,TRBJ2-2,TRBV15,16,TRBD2,CATSRTSGTNTGELFF,TGTGCCACCAGCAGGACTAGCGGGACCAACACCGGGGAGCTGTTTTTT
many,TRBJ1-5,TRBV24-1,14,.,CATSDFRSNQPQHF,TGTGCCACCAGTGATTTTCGTAGCAATCAGCCCCAGCATTTT
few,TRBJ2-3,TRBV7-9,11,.,CASSPSTGQYF,TGTGCCAGCAGCCCTTCTACAGGGCAGTATTTT
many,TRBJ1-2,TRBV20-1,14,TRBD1,CSARAIRGAYGYTF,TGCAGTGCTAGAGCCATCAGGGGGGCCTATGGCTACACCTTC
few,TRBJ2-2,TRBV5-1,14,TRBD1,CASSWDREVGELFF,TGCGCCAGCAGCTGGGACAGGGAGGTCGGGGAGCTGTTTTTT
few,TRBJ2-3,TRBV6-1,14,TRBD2,CASSTSGRVDTQYF,TGTGCCAGTTCGACTAGCGGGAGGGTGGATACGCAGTATTTT
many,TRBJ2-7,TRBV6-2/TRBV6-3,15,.,CASSYRASESYEQYF,TGTGCCAGCAGTTACAGGGCTAGCGAATCCTACGAGCAGTACTTC
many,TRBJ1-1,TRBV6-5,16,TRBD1,CASSYSGRGLDTEAFF,TGTGCCAGCAGTTACTCGGGCAGGGGGCTGGACACTGAAGCTTTCTTT
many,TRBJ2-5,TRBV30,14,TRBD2,CAWSRTSGTETQYF,TGTGCCTGGAGTAGGACTAGCGGGACGGAGACCCAGTACTTC
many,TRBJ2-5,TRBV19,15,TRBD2,CASSIERGREETQYF,TGTGCCAGTAGTATAGAGCGCGGGAGGGAAGAGACCCAGTACTTC
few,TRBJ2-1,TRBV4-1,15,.,CASSHGSGAYNEQFF,TGCGCCAGCAGCCACGGTAGCGGCGCCTACAATGAGCAGTTCTTC
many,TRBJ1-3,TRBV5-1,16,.,CASSQATGATGNTIYF,TGCGCCAGCAGCCAAGCGACAGGAGCGACTGGAAACACCATATATTTT
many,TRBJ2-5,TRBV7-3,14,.,CASSKPRGSKTQYF,TGTGCCAGCAGCAAGCCCCGGGGCTCGAAGACCCAGTACTTC